This TCR beta chain was found in a study of T cell responses to AZD1222 COVID-19 vaccine. Study-level results: Compared with day 0, the breadth and depth of the Spike-specific TCR repertoire rose significantly after two doses of AZD1222. As reported, nearly half of all spike-specific TCRs target variant regions that are unmutated.

As regards this clone: Its antigen remains unknown.

Germline assignment: CDR1 LGHNA and CDR2 YNFKEQ. The CDR3 runs to 17 residues. Trimming cost V 0 bases and J 0 bases, with 12 bases left between them. Assay used: immunoSEQ multiplex PCR; TCRdb lists only in-frame clones, some missing. The table has under 250,000 clones, 90% to 95% seen once. Specimen: peripheral blood, collected on day 0 of MenACWY control vaccination. The chain combines TRBV4-2 with TRBJ1-3, with D possibly matching TRBD1 (5 bases). The sequence came from an adult in good health. The CDR3 spells CASSQDRGVSSGNTIYF. DNA of the CDR3: TGTGCCAGCAGCCAAGATCGGGGCGTGAGCTCTGGAAACACCATATATTTT.